This T cell receptor (beta chain) was found in a study of beta chain features in type 1 diabetes. Expressed TCRB transcripts were sequenced because the entire RNA isolate underwent reverse transcription. Method: immunoSEQ multiplex PCR; TCRdb's copy keeps in-frame clones and lacks some. The sample has hundreds of thousands of clones, roughly 15% seen once; the top ten hold 0.093%. The germline V and J ends were trimmed by 4 bases and 2 bases, with 16 bases remaining between them. The CDR3 is made up of 16 amino acids. The V gene's germline CDR1 is LGHNA and CDR2 YNFKEQ. The V gene is TRBV4-2, the J gene TRBJ2-3; weak D call: TRBD2 (6 bases). The TCR was taken from a man aged 18 to 30 in good health. What was sequenced was naive CD4+ T cells from blood. The CDR3 loop is CASSPEWRGSTDTQYF. CDR3 coding DNA: TGTGCCAGCAGCCCTGAATGGCGGGGTTCCACAGATACGCAGTATTTT.